The 26 T cell receptor beta chains reported below all come from one sample, sequenced in a study of T cell responses to AZD1222 COVID-19 vaccine listed by TCRdb under 2021. The time point label for this specimen denotes: baseline before first vaccination. The treatment or condition label, read with the paper, signifies: meningococcal conjugate vaccine given as trial control. The library was made by the immunoSEQ multiplex PCR assay. The table was pulled from immuneACCESS by TCRdb, which kept in-frame rearrangements only. Such tables lose some clones; where checked, under half of the loss comes from unresolved V genes, and the rest has no known cause. The sample table shows about 79,000 clones, and about 91% are seen once. The ten largest clones add up to roughly 6.8% of the sample. The sequencing here drew on peripheral blood, taken on day 0 of MenACWY control vaccination. The source of these receptors is an adult in good health.

The V and J genes are TRBV2 and TRBJ1-1; 9 bases are a match to TRBD1. This CDR3 spans 14 amino acids. CDR1 is SNHLY, CDR2 FYNNEI, per germline. Trimming removed 7 bases from V and 4 bases from J; junction bases left unmatched: 7. The CDR3 nucleotides read TGTGCCAGCAACAAAGACAGGGGGTTCACTGAAGCTTTCTTT. Protein product: CASNKDRGFTEAFF.

CDR3 region: CASSSRPTGELFF. Written as DNA, the CDR3 is TGTGCCAGCAGCTCCCGACCCACCGGGGAGCTGTTTTTT. The genes are TRBV11-3 and TRBJ2-2; D is uncertain. Germline assignment: CDR1 SGHNT and CDR2 YENEEA. V lost 4 bases, J lost 4 bases, and 7 bases lay in between. The CDR3 is made up of 13 amino acids.

The chain links TRBV5-1 to TRBJ2-5, with D perhaps TRBD2 (6 bases). V was trimmed by 3 bases and J by 3 bases, leaving 6 bases between them. Germline-derived CDR1 and CDR2 are SGHRS and YFSETQ. The length of the CDR3 is 12 residues. CDR3 in DNA: TGCGCCAGCAGCTCGGGGGAAGAGACCCAGTACTTC. Translated: CASSSGEETQYF.

The chain combines TRBV29-1 with TRBJ2-3; D is possibly TRBD2 (6 bases). The CDR3 is made up of 12 amino acids. Germline V gene lookup returns CDR1 SQVTM and CDR2 ANQGSEA. With 4 bases removed from V and 5 bases from J, the gap between germline ends came to 10 bases. CDR3 coding DNA: TGCAGCGTTGGGACTATATTAGATACGCAGTATTTT. Protein: CSVGTILDTQYF.

The chain combines TRBV9 with TRBJ1-1; no clear D gene. This CDR3 has 14 residues. V was shortened by 0 bases and J by 4 bases, with 10 bases between the two germline ends. Germline V gene data show CDR1 as SGDLS and CDR2 as YYNGEE. CDR3 in DNA: TGTGCCAGCAGCGTAGATGCTTTGGGCACTGAAGCTTTCTTT. It is translated as CASSVDALGTEAFF.

The chain carries TRBV7-9 and TRBJ2-5; D unclear. The germline CDR1 and CDR2 sequences are SEHNR and FQNEAQ (reference sequence). The CDR3 is 16 amino acids. V lost 4 bases to trimming and J lost 5 bases, with 20 bases between them. This CDR3 reads CASSSNPLWLAETQYF. The CDR3 DNA reads TGTGCCAGCAGCTCAAATCCTCTTTGGCTTGCGGAGACCCAGTACTTC.

This clone has just one count. V gene TRBV7-9 combines with J gene TRBJ2-7; D is undetermined. Trimming took 5 bases from V and 6 from J, leaving 11 bases between them. The CDR3 has 12 amino acids. Germline values: CDR1 SEHNR, CDR2 FQNEAQ (reference sequence). The CDR3 protein is CASSPAGGEQYF. DNA for the CDR3: TGTGCCAGCAGCCCCGCAGGCGGCGAGCAGTACTTC.

This clone was found once. The chain combines TRBV24-1 with TRBJ2-7, with D unclear. V was shortened by 0 bases and J by 5 bases, with 7 bases between the two germline ends. Looked up from germline, CDR1 is KGHDR and CDR2 is SFDVKD. CDR3 length: 13 amino acids. CDR3 in DNA: TGTGCCACCAGTGATTTGTGGGGTCACGAGCAGTACTTC. Protein sequence: CATSDLWGHEQYF.

The J gene is TRBJ1-2, the V gene TRBV4-3; TRBD1 matches at 7 bases. V lost 3 bases and J lost 8; bases outside the gene matches: 6. The CDR3 spans 13 residues. CDR1 LGHNA and CDR2 YSLEER come from the germline V gene. CDR3 amino acids: CASSQTGFMGYTF. CDR3 nucleotide sequence: TGCGCCAGCAGCCAGACAGGGTTTATGGGCTACACCTTC.

V usage is TRBV5-1 and J usage is TRBJ2-7; 10 bases are a match to TRBD2. Germline loops: CDR1 SGHRS, CDR2 YFSETQ. V gave up 3 bases and J gave up 4 bases; unmatched junction bases: 1. The CDR3 is made up of 13 amino acids. This chain's CDR3 is CASSYSGGYEQYF. The CDR3 nucleotides read TGCGCCAGCAGCTATAGCGGGGGGTACGAGCAGTACTTC. The variable domain in full, completed from reference TRBV5-1 and TRBJ2-7, reads KAGVTQTPRYLIKTRGQQVTLSCSPISGHRSVSWYQQTPGQGLQFLFEYFSETQRNKGNFPGRFSGRQFSNSRSEMNVSTLELGDSALYLCASSYSGGYEQYFGPGTRLTVT.

This chain links TRBV5-5 with TRBJ2-3; 7 positions match TRBD1. Germline-derived CDR1 and CDR2 are SGHKS and YYEKEE (reference sequence). V was clipped by 3 bases and J by 2 bases; unmatched bases: 9. The CDR3 has 16 amino acids. CDR3 nucleotide sequence: TGTGCCAGCAGCTCCCCGACAGGGACCCCCACAGATACGCAGTATTTT. Its translation: CASSSPTGTPTDTQYF.

The chain joins TRBV14 to TRBJ1-4; maybe TRBD1 (5 bases). V was clipped by 1 base and J by 3 bases, with 18 bases between them. Germline CDR1 SGHDN, CDR2 FVKESK. This CDR3 comprises 18 residues. CDR3 in DNA: TGTGCCAGCAGCCAAGTGTTGAGGAGGGGACGAGCTAATGAAAAACTGTTTTTT. Translating it yields CASSQVLRRGRANEKLFF.

This clone has a single count. The chain employs TRBV7-6 and TRBJ2-7; D is undetermined. Trimming removed 0 bases at V and 0 bases at J, with 9 bases between. The CDR3 extends over 15 amino acids. Germline CDR1 reads SGHVS; CDR2 reads FNYEAQ. The CDR3 sequence is CASSLAPDDSYEQYF. Written as DNA, the CDR3 is TGTGCCAGCAGCTTAGCCCCGGACGACTCCTACGAGCAGTACTTC. Full variable domain (rest looked up from reference TRBV7-6 and TRBJ2-7): GAGVSQSPRYKVTKRGQDVALRCDPISGHVSLYWYRQALGQGPEFLTYFNYEAQQDKSGLPNDRFSAERPEGSISTLTIQRTEQRDSAMYRCASSLAPDDSYEQYFGPGTRLTVT.

This clone was seen a handful of times. The rearrangement joins TRBV7-9 to TRBJ1-1; no definite D call. CDR1 and CDR2 from the germline V gene are SEHNR and FQNEAQ (reference sequence). Trimming shortened V by 2 bases and J by 6 bases, and 10 bases separated the two germline ends. The CDR3 sequence is 13 residues long. CDR3 sequence: CASSLRGGSEAFF. In nucleotides, the CDR3 is TGTGCCAGCAGCTTACGTGGCGGTTCTGAAGCTTTCTTT.

The genes are TRBV7-2 and TRBJ2-1; TRBD2 might be the D (7 bases). The germline gives CDR1 SGHTA, CDR2 FQGNSA. With 1 base removed from V and 9 bases from J, the gap between germline ends came to 16 bases. CDR3 length equals 15 residues. CDR3 amino acids: CASSLVTGGRAEQFF. The CDR3, as DNA: TGTGCCAGCAGCTTAGTTACCGGGGGGCGGGCTGAGCAGTTCTTC.

The chain recombines TRBV10-3 with TRBJ2-7; the match to TRBD1 covers 8 bases. This CDR3 is 13 amino acids long. J lost 7 bases, V lost 11 bases, and 13 bases had no gene match. Germline CDR1 is ENHRY and CDR2 is SYGVKD. The CDR3 region has the DNA TGTGCCTCTCGGACAGGGAGTATGGGAGAGCAGTACTTC. As protein: CASRTGSMGEQYF.

This sequence joins TRBV11-1 and TRBJ1-4; perhaps TRBD1 as D (5 bases). The CDR3 length is 14 residues. The V gene lost 5 bases and the J gene lost 5 bases, with 12 bases spanning the gap. Germline CDR1 is SGHAT and CDR2 is FQDESV (reference sequence). CDR3 nucleotides: TGTGCCAGCAGCCTCATGAAGGGGAATGAAAAACTGTTTTTT. Translation: CASSLMKGNEKLFF.

This chain connects TRBV7-8 to TRBJ1-5, with 7 bases fitting TRBD1. The CDR3 sequence is 14 residues long. V lost 4 bases to trimming and J lost 4 bases; unmatched junction nucleotides: 4. Germline V CDR1 and CDR2: SGHVS, FQNEAQ. As DNA, the CDR3 is TGTGCCAGCAGCTCTACAGGGGTTAATCAGCCCCAGCATTTT. It is translated as CASSSTGVNQPQHF.

This clone was picked up one time. The V and J genes are TRBV7-9 and TRBJ2-4; maybe TRBD1 (6 bases). The CDR3 has 15 residues. V was trimmed by 1 base and J by 8 bases, leaving 15 bases between them. Looked up from germline, CDR1 is SEHNR and CDR2 is FQNEAQ (reference sequence). CDR3 amino acids: CASSLDMGAYDIQYF. In DNA form, the CDR3 reads TGTGCCAGCAGCTTAGATATGGGGGCCTATGACATTCAGTACTTC.

This clone was counted once. The chain uses TRBV28 and TRBJ1-4; D might be TRBD1 (6 bases). Germline V lookup: CDR1 MDHEN, CDR2 SYDVKM. Deletions cut 2 bases from V and 8 bases from J, with 15 bases between. The CDR3 contains 15 residues. Here the CDR3 DNA reads TGTGCCAGCAGTTTAGACGTGGGGGGGCGGGAAAAACTGTTTTTT. The encoded protein is CASSLDVGGREKLFF.

This chain joins TRBV28 and TRBJ2-1; D not certain. The CDR3 is made up of 13 amino acids. Trimming removed 2 bases from V and 5 bases from J, with 7 bases in between. CDR1 MDHEN and CDR2 SYDVKM come from the germline V gene. CDR3 in amino acids: CASSLGQDNEQFF. In nucleotides, the CDR3 is TGTGCCAGCAGTTTAGGGCAGGACAATGAGCAGTTCTTC.

The chain recombines TRBV18 with TRBJ1-2; D call uncertain. The length of the CDR3 is 16 residues. Trimming shortened V by 1 base and J by 2 bases, and 14 bases separated the two germline ends. Germline-derived CDR1 and CDR2 are KGHSH and LQKENI. DNA for the CDR3: TGTGCCAGCTCACCACAAAGTCCCCGGGAAAACTATGGCTACACCTTC. Translating gives CASSPQSPRENYGYTF.

By proportion, this clone is medium-sized (0.01 to 0.1%). The chain has TRBV6-4 and TRBJ2-3, with D unclear. V lost 0 bases to trimming and J lost 7 bases, with 2 bases between them. Germline V lookup: CDR1 MRHNA, CDR2 SNTAGT. This CDR3 is built from 11 residues. The CDR3 spells CASSDSNTQYF. For the CDR3, the DNA is TGTGCCAGCAGTGACTCAAATACGCAGTATTTT.

The chain is built from TRBV14 and TRBJ2-3; TRBD1 is a possible D gene (6 bases). Germline V CDR1 and CDR2: SGHDN, FVKESK. The CDR3 length is 13 residues. The ends were cut back, 3 bases at V and 7 bases at J, with 11 bases in the middle. The CDR3 is CASSQNQGYTQYF. The CDR3 coding sequence is TGTGCCAGCAGCCAGAACCAGGGGTATACGCAGTATTTT.

J is TRBJ1-4 and V is TRBV4-1; D is ambiguous. Trimming took off 1 base at V and 8 bases at J, with 8 bases between the two ends. The CDR3 contains 13 residues. Germline lookup yields CDR1 MGHRA and CDR2 YSYEKL. CDR3 bases: TGCGCCAGCAGCCAAGGGGATTCAGAAAAACTGTTTTTT. It yields the protein CASSQGDSEKLFF.

The CDR3 loop is CASSPYQETQYF. CDR3 nucleotide sequence: TGTGCCAGCAGCCCGTACCAAGAGACCCAGTACTTC. V gene TRBV13 combines with J gene TRBJ2-5; D unclear. The V gene lost 5 bases and the J gene lost 0 bases, with 4 bases spanning the gap. Germline-derived CDR1 and CDR2 are PRHDT and FYEKMQ (reference sequence). The CDR3 loop spans 12 amino acids. Full variable domain (outside the CDR3, taken from reference TRBV13 and TRBJ2-5): AAGVIQSPRHLIKEKRETATLKCYPIPRHDTVYWYQQGPGQDPQFLISFYEKMQSDKGSIPDRFSAQQFSDYHSELNMSSLELGDSALYFCASSPYQETQYFGPGTRLLVL.